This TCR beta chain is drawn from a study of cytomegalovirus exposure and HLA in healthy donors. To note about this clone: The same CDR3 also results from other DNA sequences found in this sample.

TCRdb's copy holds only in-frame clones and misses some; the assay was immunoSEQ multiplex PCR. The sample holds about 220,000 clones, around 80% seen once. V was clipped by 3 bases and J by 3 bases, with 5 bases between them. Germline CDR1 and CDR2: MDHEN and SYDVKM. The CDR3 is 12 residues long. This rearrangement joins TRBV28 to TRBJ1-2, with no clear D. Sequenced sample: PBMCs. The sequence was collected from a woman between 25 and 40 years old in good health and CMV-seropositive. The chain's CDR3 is CASSLPDYGYTF. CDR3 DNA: TGTGCCAGCAGTTTGCCGGACTATGGCTACACCTTC.